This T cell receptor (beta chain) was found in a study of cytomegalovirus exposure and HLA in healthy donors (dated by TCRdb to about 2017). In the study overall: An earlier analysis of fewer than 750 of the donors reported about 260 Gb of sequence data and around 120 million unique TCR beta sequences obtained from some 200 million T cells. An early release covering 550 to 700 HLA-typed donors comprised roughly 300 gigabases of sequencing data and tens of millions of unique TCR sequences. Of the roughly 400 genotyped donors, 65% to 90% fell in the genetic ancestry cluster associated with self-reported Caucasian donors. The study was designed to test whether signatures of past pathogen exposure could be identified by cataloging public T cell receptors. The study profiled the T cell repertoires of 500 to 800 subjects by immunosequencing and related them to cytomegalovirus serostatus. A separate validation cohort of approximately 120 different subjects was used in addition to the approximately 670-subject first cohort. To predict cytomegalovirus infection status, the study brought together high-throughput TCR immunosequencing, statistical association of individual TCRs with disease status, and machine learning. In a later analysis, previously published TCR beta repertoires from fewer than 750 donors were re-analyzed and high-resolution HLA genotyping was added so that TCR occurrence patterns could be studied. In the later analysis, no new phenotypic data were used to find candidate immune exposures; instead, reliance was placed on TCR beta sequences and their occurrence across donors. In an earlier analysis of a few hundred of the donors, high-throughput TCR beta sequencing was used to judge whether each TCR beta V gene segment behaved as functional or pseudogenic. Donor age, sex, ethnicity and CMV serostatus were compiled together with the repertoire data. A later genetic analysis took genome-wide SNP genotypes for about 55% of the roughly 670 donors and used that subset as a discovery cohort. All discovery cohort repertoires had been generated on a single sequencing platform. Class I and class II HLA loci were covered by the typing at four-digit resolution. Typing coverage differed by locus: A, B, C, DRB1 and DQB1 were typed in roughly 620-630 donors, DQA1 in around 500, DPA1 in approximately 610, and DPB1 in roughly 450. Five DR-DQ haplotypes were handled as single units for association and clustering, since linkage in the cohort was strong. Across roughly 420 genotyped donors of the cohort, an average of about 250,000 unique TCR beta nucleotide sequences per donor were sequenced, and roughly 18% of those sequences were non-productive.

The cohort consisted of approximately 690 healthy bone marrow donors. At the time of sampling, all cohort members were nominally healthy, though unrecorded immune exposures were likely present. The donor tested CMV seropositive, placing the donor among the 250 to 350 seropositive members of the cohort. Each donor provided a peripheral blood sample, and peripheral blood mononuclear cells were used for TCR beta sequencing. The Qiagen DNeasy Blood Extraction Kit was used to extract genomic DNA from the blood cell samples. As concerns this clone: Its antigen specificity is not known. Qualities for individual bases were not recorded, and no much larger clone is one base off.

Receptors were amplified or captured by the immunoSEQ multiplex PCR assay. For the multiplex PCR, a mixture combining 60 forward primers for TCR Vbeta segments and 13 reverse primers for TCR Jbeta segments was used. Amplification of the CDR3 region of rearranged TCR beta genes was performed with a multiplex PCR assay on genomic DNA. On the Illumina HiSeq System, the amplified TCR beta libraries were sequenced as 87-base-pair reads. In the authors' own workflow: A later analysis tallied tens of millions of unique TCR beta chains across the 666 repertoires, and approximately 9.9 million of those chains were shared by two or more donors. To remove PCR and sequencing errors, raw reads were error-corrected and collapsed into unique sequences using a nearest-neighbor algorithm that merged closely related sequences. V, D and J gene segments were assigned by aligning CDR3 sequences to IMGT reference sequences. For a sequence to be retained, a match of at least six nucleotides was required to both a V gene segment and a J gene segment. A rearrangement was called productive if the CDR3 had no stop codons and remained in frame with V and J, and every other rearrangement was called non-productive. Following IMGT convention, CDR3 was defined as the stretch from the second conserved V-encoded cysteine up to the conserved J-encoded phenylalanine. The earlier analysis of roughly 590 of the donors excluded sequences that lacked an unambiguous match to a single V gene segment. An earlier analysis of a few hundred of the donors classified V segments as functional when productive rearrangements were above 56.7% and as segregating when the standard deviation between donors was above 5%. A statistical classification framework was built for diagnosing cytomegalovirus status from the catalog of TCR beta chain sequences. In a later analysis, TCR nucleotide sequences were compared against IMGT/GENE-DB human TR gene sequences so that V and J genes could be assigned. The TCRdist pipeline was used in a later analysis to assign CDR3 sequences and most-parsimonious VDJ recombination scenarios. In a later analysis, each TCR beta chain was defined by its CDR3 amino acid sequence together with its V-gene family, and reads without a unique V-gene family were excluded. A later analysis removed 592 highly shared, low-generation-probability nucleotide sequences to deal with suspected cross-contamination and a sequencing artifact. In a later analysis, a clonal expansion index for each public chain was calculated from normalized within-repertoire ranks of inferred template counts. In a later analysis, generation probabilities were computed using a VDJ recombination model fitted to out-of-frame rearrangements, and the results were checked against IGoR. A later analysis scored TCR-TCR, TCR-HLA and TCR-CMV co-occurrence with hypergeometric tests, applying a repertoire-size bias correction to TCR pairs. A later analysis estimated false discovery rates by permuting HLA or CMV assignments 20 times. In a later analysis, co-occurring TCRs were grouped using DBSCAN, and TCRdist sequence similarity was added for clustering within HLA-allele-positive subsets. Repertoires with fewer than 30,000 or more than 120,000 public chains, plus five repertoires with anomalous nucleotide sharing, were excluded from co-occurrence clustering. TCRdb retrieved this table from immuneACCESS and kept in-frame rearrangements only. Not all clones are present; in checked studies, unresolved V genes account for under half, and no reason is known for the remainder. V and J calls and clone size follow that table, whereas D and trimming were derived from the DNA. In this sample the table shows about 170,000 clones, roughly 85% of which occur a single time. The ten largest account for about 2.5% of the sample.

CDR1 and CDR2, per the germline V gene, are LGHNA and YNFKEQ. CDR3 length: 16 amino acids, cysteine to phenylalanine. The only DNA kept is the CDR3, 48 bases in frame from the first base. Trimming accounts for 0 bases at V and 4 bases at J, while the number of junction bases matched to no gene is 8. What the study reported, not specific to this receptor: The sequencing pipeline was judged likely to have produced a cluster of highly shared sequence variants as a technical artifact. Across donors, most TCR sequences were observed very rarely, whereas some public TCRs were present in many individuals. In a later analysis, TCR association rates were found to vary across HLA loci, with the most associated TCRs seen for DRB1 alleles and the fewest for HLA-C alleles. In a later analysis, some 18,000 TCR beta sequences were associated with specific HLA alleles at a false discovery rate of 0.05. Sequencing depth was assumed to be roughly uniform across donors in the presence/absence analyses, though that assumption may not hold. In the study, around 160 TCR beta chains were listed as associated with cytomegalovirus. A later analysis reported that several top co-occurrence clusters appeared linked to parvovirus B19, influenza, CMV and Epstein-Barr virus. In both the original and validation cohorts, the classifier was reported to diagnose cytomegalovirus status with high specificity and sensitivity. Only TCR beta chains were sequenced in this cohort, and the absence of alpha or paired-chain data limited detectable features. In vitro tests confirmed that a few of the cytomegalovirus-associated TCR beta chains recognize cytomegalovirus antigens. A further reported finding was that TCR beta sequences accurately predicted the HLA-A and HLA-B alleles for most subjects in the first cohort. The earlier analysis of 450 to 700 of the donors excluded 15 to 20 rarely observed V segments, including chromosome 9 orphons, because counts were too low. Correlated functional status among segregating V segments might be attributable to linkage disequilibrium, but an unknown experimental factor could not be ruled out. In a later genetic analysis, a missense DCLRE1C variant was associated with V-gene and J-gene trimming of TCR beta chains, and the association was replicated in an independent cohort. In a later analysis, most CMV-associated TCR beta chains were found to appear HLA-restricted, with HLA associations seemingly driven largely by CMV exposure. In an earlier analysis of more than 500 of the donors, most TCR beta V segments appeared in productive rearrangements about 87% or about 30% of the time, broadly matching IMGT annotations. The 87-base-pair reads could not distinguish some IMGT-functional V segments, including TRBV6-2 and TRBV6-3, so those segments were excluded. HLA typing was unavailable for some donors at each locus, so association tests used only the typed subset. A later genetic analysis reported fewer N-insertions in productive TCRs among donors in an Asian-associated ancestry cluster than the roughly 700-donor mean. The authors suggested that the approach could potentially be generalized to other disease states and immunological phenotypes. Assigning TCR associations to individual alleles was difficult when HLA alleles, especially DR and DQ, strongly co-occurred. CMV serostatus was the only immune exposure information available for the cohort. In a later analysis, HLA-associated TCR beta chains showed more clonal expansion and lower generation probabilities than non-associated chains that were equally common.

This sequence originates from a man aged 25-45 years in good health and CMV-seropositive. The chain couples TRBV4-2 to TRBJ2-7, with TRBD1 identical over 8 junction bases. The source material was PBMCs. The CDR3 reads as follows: CASSQDRRQGAYEQYF. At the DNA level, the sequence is TGTGCCAGCAGCCAAGATAGGAGGCAGGGGGCATACGAGCAGTACTTC.